This T cell receptor beta chain emerged from a study of blood T cells in healthy people across ages. Across the study: Researchers report that template switching captured about one barcoded beta molecule per two T cells.

This clonotype has ten or more counts. V lost 5 bases, J lost 11 bases, and 13 bases lay in between. Germline loops: CDR1 LGHDT, CDR2 YNNKEL (reference sequence). The CDR3 is 12 amino acids. The second PCR ran about 6 to 11 cycles with a sample-barcoded 5' primer and J-beta primers. TCRdb reprocessed the 5' RACE reads via MiXCR and lists one record per CDR3 protein. Found here are 1.5 million to 2 million distinct CDR3 sequences, 28% of them singletons; the top ten hold 7.7%. The specimen was blood. This TCR came from a woman in her 30s in good health. This rearrangement joins TRBV3-1 to TRBJ2-4; D remains unclear. CDR3 coding DNA: TGTGCCAGCAGCTCCTTTCCCCGCGTTCAGTACTTC. This translates into CASSSFPRVQYF.